The sequence of this TCR beta chain was determined in a study of blood T cell repertoires in COVID-19. Original analysis: Amplification of reference gene primers provided the estimated nucleated cell counts. The method was immunoSEQ multiplex PCR; TCRdb's version includes in-frame clones alone and lacks a portion of them. The V and J calls and clone size come from that table; D and trimming were worked out from the DNA. The sample records about 54,000 clones, approximately 88% being singletons. Judged by abundance, this clone is medium-sized. Other DNA sequences of this sample code for an identical CDR3. J lost 9 bases, V lost 6 bases, and 8 bases had no gene match. The CDR3 runs 13 residues. The germline gives CDR1 MNHEY, CDR2 SMNVEV (reference sequence).

This sequence was found in a human donor in a cohort sampled during active COVID-19. This rearrangement joins TRBV27 to TRBJ2-1; 7 nucleotides align to TRBD2. The sequenced sample was peripheral blood. CDR3 in DNA: TGTGCCAGCAGCCCAACTAGCGCCGGTGAGCAGTTCTTC. Translated, it gives CASSPTSAGEQFF.